This T cell receptor (beta chain) was sequenced in a study of blood T cell repertoires in COVID-19. The method was immunoSEQ multiplex PCR; TCRdb's version includes in-frame clones alone and lacks a portion of them. The profile shows 310,000 or so clones, approximately 88% of them singletons. The CDR3 is made up of 15 amino acids. In germline, CDR1 is MRHNA, CDR2 SNTAGT. J lost 7 bases, V lost 0 bases, and 2 bases had no gene match. Cohort 3 recovered donors had two negative PCRs, clearance, or symptom resolution. The V call is TRBV6-4, the J call TRBJ2-1, with 11 bases fitting TRBD2. This TCR derives from a woman aged 18-30 years who had recovered from COVID-19. The sequencing input was PBMCs or T cells enriched from blood (not recorded which). CDR3 DNA: TGTGCCAGCAGTGACTCTAGCGGGGGGGGAAATGAGCAGTTCTTC. Amino acids: CASSDSSGGGNEQFF.